Below are 19 T cell receptor beta chains sequenced from a single sample in a study of OX40 agonist ivuxolimab in advanced cancers. Profiled with immunoSEQ multiplex PCR; TCRdb holds only in-frame clones, not every one. The table lists 70,000 to 90,000 clones, around four fifths of them singletons, with more than 1.5% in the top ten. The material was CD4+ or CD8+ T cells sorted from blood, obtained in a trial of the OX40 agonist ivuxolimab. All receptors come from an adult with an advanced solid tumor such as melanoma, head and neck, liver or kidney cancer.

This clone was counted only a few times. V is TRBV11-2 and J is TRBJ1-3; 7 positions agree with TRBD1. The CDR3 covers 14 residues. Germline V gene lookup returns CDR1 SGHAT and CDR2 FQNNGV. Trimming at V came to 3 bases and at J to 14 bases, leaving 13 bases not matched to a gene. CDR3 nucleotide sequence: TGTGCCAGCAGCTTCCAACCCCAGGGGGGCGGCTTATATTTT. The encoded protein is CASSFQPQGGGLYF. Using reference TRBV11-2 and TRBJ1-3 for the parts outside the CDR3, the full variable domain is EAGVAQSPRYKIIEKRQSVAFWCNPISGHATLYWYQQILGQGPKLLIQFQNNGVVDDSQLPKDRFSAERLKGVDSTLKIQPAKLEDSAVYLCASSFQPQGGGLYFGEGSWLTVV.

This rearrangement joins TRBV7-2 to TRBJ2-7; D tentatively fits TRBD1 or TRBD2 (5 bases each). The CDR3 has 13 amino acids. CDR1 SGHTA and CDR2 FQGNSA come from the germline V gene. V was cut by 1 base and J by 3 bases, with 7 bases left in between. The CDR3 is CASSLGGIYEQYF. The CDR3, as DNA: TGTGCCAGCAGCTTAGGGGGGATCTACGAGCAGTACTTC.

V is TRBV15 and J is TRBJ2-1, with D tentatively TRBD2 (6 bases). The V end lost 0 bases, the J end lost 9 bases, and 9 bases lay between the germline ends. CDR1 LNHNV and CDR2 YYDKDF come from the germline V gene (reference sequence). The CDR3 loop spans 13 amino acids. The CDR3 coding sequence is TGTGCCACCAGCAGAGAACTAGCTAGTGAGCAGTTCTTC. Amino acids: CATSRELASEQFF.

The V gene is TRBV27, the J gene TRBJ2-3, with D maybe TRBD1 (6 bases). V was cut by 8 bases and J by 0 bases, with 12 bases left in between. The germline CDR1 and CDR2 sequences are MNHEY and SMNVEV (reference sequence). The length of the CDR3 is 14 residues. CDR3 sequence (DNA): TGTGCCAGCCGCGACAGGCCTAGCACAGATACGCAGTATTTT. Protein sequence: CASRDRPSTDTQYF.

The chain recombines TRBV28 with TRBJ2-3, with unresolved D. Germline CDR1 MDHEN, CDR2 SYDVKM. Trimming removed 5 bases from V and 3 bases from J, with 6 bases in between. The CDR3 has 12 amino acids. The CDR3: CASSRLTDTQYF. CDR3 DNA: TGTGCCAGCAGTCGATTGACAGATACGCAGTATTTT.

V gene TRBV9 combines with J gene TRBJ1-1; D remains ambiguous. The CDR3 is 13 amino acids. CDR1 is SGDLS and CDR2 is YYNGEE in the germline V gene. Deletions cut 1 base from V and 7 bases from J, with 11 bases between. CDR3 bases: TGTGCCAGCAGCGTATTTGTCTCTGGTGAAGCTTTCTTT. Translation: CASSVFVSGEAFF.

V gene TRBV7-2 combines with J gene TRBJ2-7; 9 nucleotides align to TRBD2. Losses at the gene ends were 6 bases for V and 4 bases for J; bases not matched to a gene: 7. There are 14 residues in the CDR3. Per the germline V gene, CDR1 is SGHTA and CDR2 is FQGNSA. This CDR3 is CASSSGTSSYEQYF. In DNA form, the CDR3 reads TGTGCCAGCAGTTCCGGGACTAGCTCTTACGAGCAGTACTTC.

V usage is TRBV5-1 and J usage is TRBJ1-1; D remains ambiguous. Deletions cut 4 bases from V and 3 bases from J, with 13 bases between. The CDR3 contains 14 residues. CDR1 and CDR2 (germline): SGHRS, YFSETQ. CDR3 in DNA: TGCGCCAGCAGCGTTTACATTGGGGACACTGAAGCTTTCTTT. Amino acids: CASSVYIGDTEAFF.

J is TRBJ1-1 and V is TRBV6-6; no definite D call. Germline assignment: CDR1 MNHNY and CDR2 SVGAGI (reference sequence). Trimming shortened V by 6 bases and J by 3 bases, and 17 bases separated the two germline ends. CDR3 size: 15 residues. Written as DNA, the CDR3 is TGTGCCAGCAGCCTCCTGGAGGTCGTCGACACTGAAGCTTTCTTT. It is translated as CASSLLEVVDTEAFF.

The V call is TRBV7-3, the J call TRBJ2-2; D is perhaps TRBD2 (6 bases). V was clipped by 5 bases and J by 0 bases, with 7 bases between them. The CDR3 spans 14 residues. Per germline, CDR1 SGHTA and CDR2 FQGTGA. The CDR3 DNA follows: TGTGCCAGCAGCGGCGGGGCGAACACCGGGGAGCTGTTTTTT. Its protein product is CASSGGANTGELFF. The full variable domain, its missing parts supplied by reference TRBV7-3 and TRBJ2-2, is GAGVSQTPSNKVTEKGKYVELRCDPISGHTALYWYRQSLGQGPEFLIYFQGTGAADDSGLPNDRFFAVRPEGSVSTLKIQRTERGDSAVYLCASSGGANTGELFFGEGSRLTVL.

V gene TRBV7-2 combines with J gene TRBJ2-1; 9 bases match TRBD2. This CDR3 contains 14 residues. The V and J ends lost 5 bases and 9 bases, in that order; junction bases with no gene match: 8. The V gene's germline CDR1 is SGHTA and CDR2 FQGNSA. CDR3 sequence: CASSPSGGGGEQFF. CDR3 bases: TGTGCCAGCAGCCCCTCTGGCGGGGGGGGTGAGCAGTTCTTC.

In its sample, this clone was seen a few times. The rearrangement joins TRBV6-1 to TRBJ1-5; D is undetermined. Trimming removed 3 bases from V and 0 bases from J, with 6 bases in between. Germline lookup yields CDR1 MNHNS and CDR2 SASEGT. CDR3 length equals 14 residues. The CDR3 here is CASSDQTSNQPQHF. The CDR3 coding sequence is TGTGCCAGCAGTGACCAGACTAGCAATCAGCCCCAGCATTTT.

The J gene is TRBJ1-1, the V gene TRBV11-2, with D uncertain. V was pared by 0 bases and J by 10 bases, with 12 bases between. Per the germline V gene, CDR1 is SGHAT and CDR2 is FQNNGV. CDR3 length equals 13 residues. The CDR3 region has the DNA TGTGCCAGCAGCTTAGATCCAGAGGGAGGAGCTTTCTTT. It codes for CASSLDPEGGAFF.

This chain joins TRBV6-5 and TRBJ2-3; a possible D gene is TRBD1 (6 bases). CDR1 and CDR2 (germline): MNHEY, SVGAGI. The CDR3 runs 14 residues. V was clipped by 5 bases and J by 6 bases, with 15 bases between them. The CDR3, as DNA: TGTGCCAGCAGTCCCGACAGGTGGGGGGATACGCAGTATTTT. Protein product: CASSPDRWGDTQYF.

The rearrangement uses TRBV7-6 and TRBJ1-5; D is undetermined. V was trimmed by 5 bases and J by 0 bases, leaving 14 bases between them. CDR1 and CDR2 (germline): SGHVS, FNYEAQ. This CDR3 region has 16 residues. Written as DNA, the CDR3 is TGTGCCAGCAGCCAAGGCTCAGCGATTAGCAATCAGCCCCAGCATTTT. Translation: CASSQGSAISNQPQHF.

This chain uses TRBV29-1 with TRBJ2-5, with a weak D call TRBD2 (6 bases). V lost 3 bases to trimming and J lost 4 bases, with 12 bases between them. Looked up from germline, CDR1 is SQVTM and CDR2 is ANQGSEA. The CDR3 has 13 amino acids. In DNA form, the CDR3 reads TGCAGCGTTGAGTGGGACTCGGTAGAGACCCAGTACTTC. Protein sequence: CSVEWDSVETQYF.

This clone was detected once. The J gene is TRBJ2-1, the V gene TRBV13; perhaps TRBD2 as D (6 bases). CDR1 is PRHDT and CDR2 is FYEKMQ in the germline V gene (reference sequence). The V and J ends lost 1 base and 12 bases respectively, with 7 bases between them. The CDR3 spans 11 residues. CDR3 region: CASSLEGGQFF. CDR3 coding DNA: TGTGCCAGCAGCTTAGAGGGAGGGCAGTTCTTC.

J is TRBJ2-1 and V is TRBV11-1; 12 bases line up with TRBD2. J lost 8 bases, V lost 5 bases, and 7 bases had no gene match. This CDR3 region has 15 residues. In germline, CDR1 is SGHAT, CDR2 FQDESV (reference sequence). The CDR3 region has the DNA TGTGCCAGCAGCAGAAGACTAGCGGGAGTCCATGAGCAGTTCTTC. This gives the protein CASSRRLAGVHEQFF.

This rearrangement joins TRBV2 to TRBJ2-7; D gene uncertain. Trimming left V 4 bases short and J 2 bases short, with 24 bases between. There are 18 residues in the CDR3. Germline values: CDR1 SNHLY, CDR2 FYNNEI. CDR3 in DNA: TGTGCCAGCAGTGTTGATGTAAGACCTATCGTTTCCCCCTACGAGCAGTACTTC. This sequence encodes CASSVDVRPIVSPYEQYF.